This TCR beta chain was recovered during a study of cytomegalovirus exposure and HLA in healthy donors. The study ran its PCR with 60 Vbeta and 13 Jbeta primers. Clones were read by immunoSEQ multiplex PCR, and TCRdb kept only the in-frame ones, dropping some. In the table there are approximately 170,000 clones, roughly 80% of which are singletons. Study-level findings and limits: Sequencing artifact likely explains a cluster of highly shared sequence variants.

Regarding this clone: Its matching antigen is unknown.

The germline CDR1 and CDR2 sequences are MDHEN and SYDVKM. The germline V and J ends were trimmed by 1 base and 6 bases, with 7 bases remaining between them. The CDR3 is 12 amino acids. The sequence derives from a human donor in good health. The rearrangement links TRBV28 to TRBJ2-7; D gene ambiguous. Source material: PBMCs. This CDR3 reads CASSLLALEQYF. The CDR3 bases are TGTGCCAGCAGTTTATTGGCCCTCGAGCAGTACTTC.